This T cell receptor beta chain was recovered during a study of blood T cell repertoires in COVID-19. The repertoire was sequenced with immunoSEQ multiplex PCR; TCRdb's copy has only in-frame clones and lacks some. The sample carries roughly 49,000 clones, 83% recorded once. Trimming took 6 bases from V and 0 from J, leaving 9 bases between them. The CDR3 covers 14 residues. Germline CDR1 reads KGHSH; CDR2 reads LQKENI. Sequencing input: peripheral blood. This clonotype was obtained from a man in his forties with acute or convalescent COVID-19. The rearrangement links TRBV18 to TRBJ2-4; D uncertain. In DNA form, the CDR3 reads TGTGCCAGCTCCCCCTCGGGAGCCAAAAACATTCAGTACTTC. Amino acids: CASSPSGAKNIQYF.